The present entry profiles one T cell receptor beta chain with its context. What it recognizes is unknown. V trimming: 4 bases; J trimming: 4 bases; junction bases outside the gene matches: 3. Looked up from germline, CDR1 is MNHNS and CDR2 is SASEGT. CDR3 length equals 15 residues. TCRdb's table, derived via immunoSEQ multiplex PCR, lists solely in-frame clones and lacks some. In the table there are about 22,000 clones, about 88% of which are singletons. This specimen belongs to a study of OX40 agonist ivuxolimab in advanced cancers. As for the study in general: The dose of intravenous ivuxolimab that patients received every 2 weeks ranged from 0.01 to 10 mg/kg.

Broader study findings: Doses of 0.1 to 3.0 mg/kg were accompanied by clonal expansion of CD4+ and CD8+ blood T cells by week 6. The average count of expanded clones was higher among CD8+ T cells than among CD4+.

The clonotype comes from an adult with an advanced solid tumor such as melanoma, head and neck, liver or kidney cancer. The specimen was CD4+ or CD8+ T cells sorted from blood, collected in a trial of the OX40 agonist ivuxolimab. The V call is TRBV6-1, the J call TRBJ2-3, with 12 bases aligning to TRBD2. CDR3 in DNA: TGTGCCAGCAGTGCGACTAGCGGGAGCTCAGATACGCAGTATTTT. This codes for CASSATSGSSDTQYF.